The 14 T cell receptor beta chains below all came from one sample that was sequenced in a study of blood T cells in healthy people across ages. PCR was performed a second time for 7 to 11 cycles using a sample-barcoded 5' primer and a J-beta primer mix. TCRdb reprocessed the 5' RACE reads with MiXCR, giving one entry per CDR3 protein. The repertoire holds 380,000 or so distinct CDR3 sequences, with about half as singletons. Sequenced material: blood. These receptors were taken from a man in his 60s in good health.

The CDR3 region is CSVSDGTYEQYF. CDR3 sequence (DNA): TGCAGTGTTTCGGACGGGACCTACGAGCAGTACTTC. The V call is TRBV20-1, the J call TRBJ2-7, with D possibly being TRBD2 (5 bases). V was clipped by 7 bases and J by 2 bases, with 12 bases between them. This CDR3 has 12 residues. CDR1 DFQATT and CDR2 SNEGSKA come from the germline V gene (reference sequence).

J is TRBJ2-7 and V is TRBV20-1; the D gene is possibly TRBD1 (5 bases). Germline assignment: CDR1 DFQATT and CDR2 SNEGSKA (reference sequence). Trimming removed 0 bases from V and 5 bases from J, with 11 bases in between. The length of the CDR3 is 13 residues. In DNA form, the CDR3 reads TGCAGTGCTAGAGAGACCAGGGCGAACGAGCAGTACTTC. This sequence encodes CSARETRANEQYF.

This clonotype was seen many times. The genes are TRBV10-3 and TRBJ2-5, with D uncertain. Germline CDR1 is ENHRY and CDR2 is SYGVKD. V was shortened by 4 bases and J by 5 bases, with 5 bases between the two germline ends. The CDR3 runs 11 residues. The CDR3 here is CAISGGETQYF. The CDR3 bases are TGTGCCATCAGTGGGGGTGAGACCCAGTACTTC.

On this clonotype: At one boundary the junction diverges from the germline segment, which might be a read error. J is TRBJ2-1 and V is TRBV11-2; D gene uncertain. This CDR3 comprises 14 residues. Per germline, CDR1 SGHAT and CDR2 FQNNGV. CDR3 DNA: TGTACCAGCAGCTTAGGGTTCCTTTACAATGAGCAGTTCTTC. Its protein product is CTSSLGFLYNEQFF.

The genes are TRBV20-1 and TRBJ1-1; 8 bases fit TRBD1. With 0 bases clipped from V and 5 bases from J, the junction kept 11 bases outside the gene matches. The CDR3 loop spans 16 amino acids. CDR1 and CDR2 (germline): DFQATT, SNEGSKA (reference sequence). CDR3 coding DNA: TGCAGTGCTAGAGATTACGGGAGACAGGGGAGAACTGAAGCTTTCTTT. This translates into CSARDYGRQGRTEAFF.

The chain combines TRBV20-1 with TRBJ2-1; TRBD2 agrees at 13 bases. CDR1 and CDR2 from the germline V gene are DFQATT and SNEGSKA (reference sequence). Unmatched junction bases numbered 9, after V lost 5 bases and J lost 8 bases. There are 15 residues in the CDR3. The CDR3 spells CSAGTSGGATDEQFF. Written as DNA, the CDR3 is TGCAGTGCTGGAACTAGCGGGGGGGCCACAGATGAGCAGTTCTTC.

The J gene is TRBJ2-6, the V gene TRBV15; D is unresolved. The V end lost 0 bases, the J end lost 0 bases, and 6 bases lay between the germline ends. The CDR3 sequence is 16 residues long. The germline V gene encodes CDR1 LNHNV and CDR2 YYDKDF (reference sequence). The CDR3 is CATSRDYSSGANVLTF. DNA of the CDR3: TGTGCCACCAGCAGAGATTACAGCTCTGGGGCCAACGTCCTGACTTTC.

The sample holds a few counts of this clonotype. The chain combines TRBV5-6 with TRBJ2-7; D might be TRBD1 or TRBD2, each matching 5 bases. Between the trimmed V and J ends, which lost 4 bases and 7 bases, there was a span of 24 bases. CDR1 is SGHDT, CDR2 YYEEEE, per germline. The CDR3 contains 16 residues. The CDR3 spells CASSADRGRIYNEQYF. The DNA of the CDR3 is TGTGCCAGCAGCGCCGATAGGGGACGGATATACAATGAGCAGTACTTC.

This clonotype was observed a handful of times. The chain combines TRBV11-2 with TRBJ2-5; possibly TRBD2 for D (6 bases). V was trimmed by 5 bases and J by 3 bases, leaving 13 bases between them. CDR1 and CDR2 (germline): SGHAT, FQNNGV. The CDR3 consists of 14 residues. CDR3 DNA: TGTGCCAGCAGCCGCGGGACGAATGAAGAGACCCAGTACTTC. Its protein is CASSRGTNEETQYF. Drawing the rest from reference TRBV11-2 and TRBJ2-5, the complete variable domain is EAGVAQSPRYKIIEKRQSVAFWCNPISGHATLYWYQQILGQGPKLLIQFQNNGVVDDSQLPKDRFSAERLKGVDSTLKIQPAKLEDSAVYLCASSRGTNEETQYFGPGTRLLVL.

The gene calls are TRBV20-1 and TRBJ2-5, with 10 positions matching TRBD2. The CDR3 is made up of 16 amino acids. Losses at the gene ends were 0 bases for V and 11 bases for J; bases not matched to a gene: 15. Germline values: CDR1 DFQATT, CDR2 SNEGSKA (reference sequence). The CDR3 DNA reads as TGCAGTGCTAGAGATGGACTAGCGGTAGACGACAATGAGCAGTACTTC. It translates to CSARDGLAVDDNEQYF.

The chain combines TRBV7-2 with TRBJ2-1, with unresolved D. The CDR3 extends over 15 amino acids. The germline V gene has CDR1 SGHTA and CDR2 FQGNSA. V was clipped by 1 base and J by 6 bases, with 13 bases between them. The CDR3 nucleotides read TGTGCCAGCAGCTTAGTTGGAGAGGTGCGCAATGAGCAGTTCTTC. It yields the protein CASSLVGEVRNEQFF.

This clonotype has at least ten counts. The rearrangement links TRBV12-3 or TRBV12-4 to TRBJ2-7; a weak D match, TRBD1 (5 bases). The CDR3 has 14 residues. The ends were cut back, 2 bases at V and 2 bases at J, with 10 bases in the middle. The CDR3 nucleotides are TGTGCCAGCAGTTTATCCTCAGGGCCCTACGAGCAGTACTTC. Translating gives CASSLSSGPYEQYF.

In regard to this clonotype: Since a much larger clone is just one base distant, this may be a read error. The V gene is TRBV3-1, the J gene TRBJ1-2; 8 nucleotides agree with TRBD1. CDR1 is LGHDT and CDR2 is YNNKEL in the germline V gene (reference sequence). The CDR3 spans 15 residues. Trimming took 4 bases from V and 6 from J; bases not matched to a gene: 10. The CDR3 protein is CASSRGQGGSHGYTF. As DNA, the CDR3 is TGTGCCAGCAGCCGAGGACAGGGAGGAAGCCATGGCTACACCTTC.

V usage is TRBV14 and J usage is TRBJ2-5; D is possibly TRBD2 (5 bases). Trimming left V 1 base short and J 0 bases short, with 12 bases between. This CDR3 comprises 16 residues. Looked up from germline, CDR1 is SGHDN and CDR2 is FVKESK. CDR3 amino acids: CASSQGAWEYQETQYF. CDR3 bases: TGTGCCAGCAGCCAAGGCGCCTGGGAGTACCAAGAGACCCAGTACTTC.